Following are 10 T cell receptor beta chains from one sample sequenced in a study of T cell responses to AZD1222 COVID-19 vaccine. Measured with immunoSEQ multiplex PCR; TCRdb has only the in-frame clones, and not every one. The data show some 190,000 clones, around 87% seen once. This specimen was peripheral blood, taken on day 0 of AZD1222 vaccination. These receptors all come from an adult in good health.

This rearrangement joins TRBV4-2 to TRBJ1-3; D is uncertain. Germline V CDR1 and CDR2: LGHNA, YNFKEQ. The CDR3 sequence is 16 residues long. V was cut by 6 bases and J by 0 bases, with 15 bases left in between. The CDR3 DNA reads TGTGCCAGCAGTTTAAATCTCGCAGACTCTGGAAACACCATATATTTT. Its protein is CASSLNLADSGNTIYF.

The V call is TRBV5-6, the J call TRBJ2-7; D might be TRBD2 (5 bases). Germline CDR1 and CDR2: SGHDT and YYEEEE. Trimming removed 3 bases from V and 2 bases from J, with 9 bases in between. The CDR3 is 13 residues long. CDR3 nucleotide sequence: TGTGCCAGCAGCTCCGGGAAAACCTACGAGCAGTACTTC. It translates to CASSSGKTYEQYF.

The gene calls are TRBV7-2 and TRBJ2-7; unclear D gene. The CDR3 runs to 12 residues. Trimming removed 5 bases at V and 3 bases at J, with 8 bases between. CDR1 is SGHTA and CDR2 is FQGNSA in the germline V gene. DNA for the CDR3: TGTGCCAGCAGCCCTCTTGGCTACGAGCAGTACGTC. Protein sequence: CASSPLGYEQYV.

The chain is built from TRBV11-2 and TRBJ2-7, with D perhaps TRBD1 (5 bases). The ends were cut back, 7 bases at V and 0 bases at J, with 16 bases in the middle. This CDR3 spans 15 amino acids. Germline CDR1 SGHAT, CDR2 FQNNGV. CDR3 region: CASKTALPSSYEQYF. CDR3 in DNA: TGTGCCAGCAAGACAGCTCTCCCGAGCTCCTACGAGCAGTACTTC.

The rearrangement uses TRBV5-1 and TRBJ2-2; 7 nucleotides agree with TRBD1. Per germline, CDR1 SGHRS and CDR2 YFSETQ. The CDR3 runs 17 residues. J gave up 1 base and V 5 bases, and 11 bases lay outside the gene matches. The CDR3 loop reads CASSPGTESMNTGELFF. The CDR3 nucleotides read TGCGCCAGCAGTCCCGGGACAGAGTCTATGAACACCGGGGAGCTGTTTTTT.

The table lists this clone with a few counts. V gene TRBV5-6 combines with J gene TRBJ1-5; D call uncertain. The V end was cut by 0 bases, the J end by 2 bases, with 9 bases between. This CDR3 has 15 residues. CDR1 and CDR2 (germline): SGHDT, YYEEEE. This CDR3 reads CASSLGGFGNQPQHF. CDR3 DNA sequence: TGTGCCAGCAGCTTGGGGGGATTTGGCAATCAGCCCCAGCATTTT.

This clone occurred once. J is TRBJ2-1 and V is TRBV7-9; TRBD2 matches 9 bases. Trimming at V came to 4 bases and at J to 8 bases, leaving 12 bases not matched to a gene. There are 16 residues in the CDR3. Germline lookup yields CDR1 SEHNR and CDR2 FQNEAQ (reference sequence). The CDR3 reads CASSSIAGAPEHEQFF. Here the CDR3 DNA reads TGTGCCAGCAGCTCGATAGCGGGGGCGCCGGAGCATGAGCAGTTCTTC.

The chain joins TRBV29-1 to TRBJ2-3; D may match TRBD1 or TRBD2 (5 bases each). The CDR3 has 11 amino acids. Between the trimmed V and J ends, which lost 4 bases and 4 bases, there was a span of 6 bases. Germline V gives CDR1 SQVTM, CDR2 ANQGSEA. DNA of the CDR3: TGCAGCGTTGTGGGGGCAGATACGCAGTATTTT. This translates into CSVVGADTQYF.

V gene TRBV6-5 combines with J gene TRBJ2-5, with D perhaps TRBD2 (5 bases). From germline, CDR1 is MNHEY and CDR2 SVGAGI. The CDR3 is 14 residues long. Trimming took off 6 bases at V and 2 bases at J, with 13 bases between the two ends. CDR3 in DNA: TGTGCCAGCAGGCCCCTCGGGGAGCAAGAGACCCAGTACTTC. Translating it yields CASRPLGEQETQYF.

In this sample, this clone turned up a few times. This rearrangement joins TRBV6-2 or TRBV6-3 to TRBJ2-5; 8 nucleotides agree with TRBD2. V was pared by 2 bases and J by 0 bases, with 2 bases of the junction left unmatched. This CDR3 spans 15 amino acids. The germline gives CDR1 MNHEY, CDR2 SVGEGT. The CDR3 DNA follows: TGTGCCAGCAGTTACCCAGCGGGGGACCAAGAGACCCAGTACTTC. Its protein product is CASSYPAGDQETQYF.